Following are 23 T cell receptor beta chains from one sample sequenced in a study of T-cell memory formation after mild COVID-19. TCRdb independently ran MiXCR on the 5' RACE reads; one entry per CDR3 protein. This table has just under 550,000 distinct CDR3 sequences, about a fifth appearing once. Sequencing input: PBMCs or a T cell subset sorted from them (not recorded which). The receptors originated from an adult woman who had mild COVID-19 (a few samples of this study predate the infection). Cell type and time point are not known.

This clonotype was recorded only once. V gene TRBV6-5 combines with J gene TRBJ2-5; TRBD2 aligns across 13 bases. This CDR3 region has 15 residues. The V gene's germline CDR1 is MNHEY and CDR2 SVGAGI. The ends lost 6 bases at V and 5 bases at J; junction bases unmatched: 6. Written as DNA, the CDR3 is TGTGCCAGCAGAAAACTAGCGGGAGGGCGGGAGACCCAGTACTTC. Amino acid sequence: CASRKLAGGRETQYF.

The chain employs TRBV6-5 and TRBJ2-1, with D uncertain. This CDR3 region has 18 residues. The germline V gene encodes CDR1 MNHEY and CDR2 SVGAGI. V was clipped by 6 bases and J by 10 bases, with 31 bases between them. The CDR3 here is CASSCSLRDLESVIEQFF. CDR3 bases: TGTGCCAGCAGCTGTAGTTTAAGAGACTTAGAGTCAGTCATCGAGCAGTTCTTC.

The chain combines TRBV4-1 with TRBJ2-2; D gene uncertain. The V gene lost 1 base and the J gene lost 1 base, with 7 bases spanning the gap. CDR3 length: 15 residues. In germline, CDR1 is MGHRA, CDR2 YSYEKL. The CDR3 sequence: CASSQGRLNTGELFF. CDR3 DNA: TGCGCCAGCAGCCAAGGGCGGTTGAACACCGGGGAGCTGTTTTTT.

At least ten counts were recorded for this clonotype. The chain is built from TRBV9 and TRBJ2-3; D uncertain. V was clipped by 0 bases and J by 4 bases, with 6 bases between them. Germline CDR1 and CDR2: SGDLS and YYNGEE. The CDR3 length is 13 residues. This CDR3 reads CASSVAWADTQYF. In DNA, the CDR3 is TGTGCCAGCAGCGTAGCTTGGGCAGATACGCAGTATTTT.

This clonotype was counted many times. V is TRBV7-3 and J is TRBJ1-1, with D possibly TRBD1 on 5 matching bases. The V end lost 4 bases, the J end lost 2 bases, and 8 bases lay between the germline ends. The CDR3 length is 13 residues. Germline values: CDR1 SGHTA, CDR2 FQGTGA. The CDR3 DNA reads TGTGCCAGCAGCTCGGGGGGAAACACTGAAGCTTTCTTT. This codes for CASSSGGNTEAFF.

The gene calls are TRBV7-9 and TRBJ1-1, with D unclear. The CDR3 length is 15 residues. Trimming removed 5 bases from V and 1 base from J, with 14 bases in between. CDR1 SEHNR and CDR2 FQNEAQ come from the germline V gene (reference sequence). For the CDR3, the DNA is TGTGCCAGCAGCCCAAGGCACCGACCGAACACTGAAGCTTTCTTT. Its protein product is CASSPRHRPNTEAFF.

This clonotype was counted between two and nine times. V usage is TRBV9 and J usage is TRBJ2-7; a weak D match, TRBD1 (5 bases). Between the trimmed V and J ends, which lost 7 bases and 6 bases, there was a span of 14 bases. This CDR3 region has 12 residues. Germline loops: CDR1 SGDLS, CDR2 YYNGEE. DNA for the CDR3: TGTGCCAGCGACAGTTTCGGGCGCGAGCAGTACTTC. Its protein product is CASDSFGREQYF.

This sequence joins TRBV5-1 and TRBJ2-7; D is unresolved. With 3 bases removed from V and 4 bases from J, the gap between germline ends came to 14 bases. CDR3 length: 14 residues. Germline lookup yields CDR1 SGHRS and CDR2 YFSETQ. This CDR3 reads CASSSLDPVYEQYF. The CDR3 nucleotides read TGCGCCAGCAGCTCGCTAGACCCGGTTTACGAGCAGTACTTC.

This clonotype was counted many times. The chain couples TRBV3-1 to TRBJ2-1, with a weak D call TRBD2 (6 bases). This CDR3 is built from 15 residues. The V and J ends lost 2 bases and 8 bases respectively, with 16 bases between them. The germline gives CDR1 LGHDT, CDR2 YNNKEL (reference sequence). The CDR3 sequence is CASSQSYVGGHEQFF. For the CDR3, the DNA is TGTGCCAGCAGCCAATCCTATGTGGGGGGTCATGAGCAGTTCTTC.

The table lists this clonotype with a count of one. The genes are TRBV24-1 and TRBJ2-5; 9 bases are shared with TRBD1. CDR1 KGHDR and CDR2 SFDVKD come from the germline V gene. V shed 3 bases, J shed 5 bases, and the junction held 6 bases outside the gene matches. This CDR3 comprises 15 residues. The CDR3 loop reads CATSDPGQGVETQYF. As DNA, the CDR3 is TGTGCCACCAGTGATCCGGGACAGGGTGTTGAGACCCAGTACTTC.

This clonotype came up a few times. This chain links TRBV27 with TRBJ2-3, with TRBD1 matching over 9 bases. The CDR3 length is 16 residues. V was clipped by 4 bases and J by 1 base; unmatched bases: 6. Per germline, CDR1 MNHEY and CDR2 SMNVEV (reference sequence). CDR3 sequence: CASSSRRTGGTDTQYF. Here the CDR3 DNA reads TGTGCCAGCAGTTCCCGGCGGACAGGGGGCACAGATACGCAGTATTTT.

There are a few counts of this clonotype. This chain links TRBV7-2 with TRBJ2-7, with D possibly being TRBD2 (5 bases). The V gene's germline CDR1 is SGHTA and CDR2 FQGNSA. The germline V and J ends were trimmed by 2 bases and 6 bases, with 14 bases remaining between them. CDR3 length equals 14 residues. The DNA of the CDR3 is TGTGCCAGCAGCTTAACCCCCGGAGGAGGCGAGCAGTACTTC. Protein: CASSLTPGGGEQYF.

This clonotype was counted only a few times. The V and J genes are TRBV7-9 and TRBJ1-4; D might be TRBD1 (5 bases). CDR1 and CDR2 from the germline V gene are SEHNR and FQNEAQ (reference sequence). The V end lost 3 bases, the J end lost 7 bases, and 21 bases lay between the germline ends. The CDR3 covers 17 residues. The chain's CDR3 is CASSFFEGPGVREKLFF. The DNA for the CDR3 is TGTGCCAGCAGCTTCTTTGAGGGGCCGGGGGTACGTGAAAAACTGTTTTTT.

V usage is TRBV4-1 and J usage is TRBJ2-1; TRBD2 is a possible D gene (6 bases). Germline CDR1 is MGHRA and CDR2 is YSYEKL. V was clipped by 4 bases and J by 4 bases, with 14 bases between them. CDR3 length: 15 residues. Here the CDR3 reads CASSPWGTPYNEQFF. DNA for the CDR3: TGCGCCAGCAGCCCTTGGGGGACTCCTTACAATGAGCAGTTCTTC.

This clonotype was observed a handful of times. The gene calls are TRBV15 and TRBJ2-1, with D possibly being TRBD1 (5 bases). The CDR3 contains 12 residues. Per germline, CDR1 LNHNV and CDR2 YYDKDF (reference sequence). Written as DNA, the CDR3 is TGTGCAATAGGGCAGGGTTACAATGAGCAGTTCTTC. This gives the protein CAIGQGYNEQFF.

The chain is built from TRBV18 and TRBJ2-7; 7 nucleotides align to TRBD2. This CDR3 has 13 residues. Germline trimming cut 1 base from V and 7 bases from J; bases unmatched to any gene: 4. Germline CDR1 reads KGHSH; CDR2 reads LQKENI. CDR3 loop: CASSPRLAEEQYF. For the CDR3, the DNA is TGTGCCAGCTCACCACGTCTAGCGGAGGAGCAGTACTTC. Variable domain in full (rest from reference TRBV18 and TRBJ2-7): NAGVMQNPRHLVRRRGQEARLRCSPMKGHSHVYWYRQLPEEGLKFMVYLQKENIIDESGMPKERFSAEFPKEGPSILRIQQVVRGDSAAYFCASSPRLAEEQYFGPGTRLTVT.

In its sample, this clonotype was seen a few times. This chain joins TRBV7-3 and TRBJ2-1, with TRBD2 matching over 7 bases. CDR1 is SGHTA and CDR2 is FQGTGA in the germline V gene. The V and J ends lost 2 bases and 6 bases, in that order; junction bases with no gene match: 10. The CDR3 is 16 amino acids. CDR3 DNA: TGTGCCAGCAGCTTAGGGCCAACTAGCGTACGCAATGAGCAGTTCTTC. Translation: CASSLGPTSVRNEQFF.

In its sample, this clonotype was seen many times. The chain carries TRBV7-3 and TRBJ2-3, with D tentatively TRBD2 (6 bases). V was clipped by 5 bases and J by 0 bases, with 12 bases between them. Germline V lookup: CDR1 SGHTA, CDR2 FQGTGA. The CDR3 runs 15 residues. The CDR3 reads CASSPLAGSTDTQYF. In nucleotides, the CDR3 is TGTGCCAGCAGCCCTCTTGCGGGGAGCACAGATACGCAGTATTTT.

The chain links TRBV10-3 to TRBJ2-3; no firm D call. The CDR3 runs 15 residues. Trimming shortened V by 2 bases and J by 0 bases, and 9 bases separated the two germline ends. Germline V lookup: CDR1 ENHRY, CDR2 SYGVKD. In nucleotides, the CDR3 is TGTGCCATCAGTGAGGGGCAGGCTAGCACAGATACGCAGTATTTT. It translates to CAISEGQASTDTQYF.

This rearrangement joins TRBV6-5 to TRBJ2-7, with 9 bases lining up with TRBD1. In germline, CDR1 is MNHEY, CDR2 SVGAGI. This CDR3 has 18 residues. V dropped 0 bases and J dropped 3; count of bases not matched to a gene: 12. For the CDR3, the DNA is TGTGCCAGCAGTTACTCTGGATCCTCGGGACAGGGAAACTACGAGCAGTACTTC. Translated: CASSYSGSSGQGNYEQYF.

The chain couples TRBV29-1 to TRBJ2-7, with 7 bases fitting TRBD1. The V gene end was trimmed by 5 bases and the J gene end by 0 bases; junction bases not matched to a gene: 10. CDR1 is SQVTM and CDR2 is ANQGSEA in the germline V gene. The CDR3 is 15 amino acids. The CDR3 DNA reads TGCAGCGTTACCCCGGGACAGACCAACTCCTACGAGCAGTACTTC. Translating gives CSVTPGQTNSYEQYF.

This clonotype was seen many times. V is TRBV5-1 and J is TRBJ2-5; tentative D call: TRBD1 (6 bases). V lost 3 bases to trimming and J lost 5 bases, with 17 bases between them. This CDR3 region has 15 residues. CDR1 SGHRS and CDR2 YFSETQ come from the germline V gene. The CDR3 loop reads CASSSGTLGWETQYF. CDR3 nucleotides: TGCGCCAGCAGCTCCGGGACACTCGGTTGGGAGACCCAGTACTTC.

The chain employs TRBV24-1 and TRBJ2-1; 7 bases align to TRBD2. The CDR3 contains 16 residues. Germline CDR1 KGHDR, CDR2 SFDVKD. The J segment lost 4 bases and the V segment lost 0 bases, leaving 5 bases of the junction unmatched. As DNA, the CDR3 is TGTGCCACCAGTGATTTGCGGGCTAGCGGATACAATGAGCAGTTCTTC. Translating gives CATSDLRASGYNEQFF.